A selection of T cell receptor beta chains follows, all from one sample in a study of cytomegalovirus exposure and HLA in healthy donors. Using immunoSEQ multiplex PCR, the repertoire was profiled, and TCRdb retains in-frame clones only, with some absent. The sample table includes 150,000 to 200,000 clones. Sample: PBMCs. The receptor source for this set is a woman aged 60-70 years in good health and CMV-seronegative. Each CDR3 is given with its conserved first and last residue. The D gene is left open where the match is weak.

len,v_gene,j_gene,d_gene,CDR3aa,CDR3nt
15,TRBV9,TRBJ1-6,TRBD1,CASSVGDSYNSPLHF,TGTGCCAGCAGCGTAGGGGACAGCTATAATTCACCCCTCCACTTT
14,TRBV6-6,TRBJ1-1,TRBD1,CASSYSTGGSEAFF,TGTGCCAGCAGTTACTCTACAGGGGGTAGTGAAGCTTTCTTT
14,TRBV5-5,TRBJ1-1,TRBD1,CASSTGVSNTEAFF,TGTGCCAGCAGCACAGGGGTCTCAAACACTGAAGCTTTCTTT
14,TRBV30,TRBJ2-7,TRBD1,CAWSRQGVRYEQYF,TGTGCCTGGAGTAGACAGGGGGTAAGGTACGAGCAGTACTTC
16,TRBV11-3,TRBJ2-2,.,CASSLRGGRNTGELFF,TGTGCCAGCAGCTTAAGGGGGGGGCGGAACACCGGGGAGCTGTTTTTT
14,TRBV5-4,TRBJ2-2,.,CASSLGQNTGELFF,TGTGCCAGCAGCCTCGGACAGAACACCGGGGAGCTGTTTTTT
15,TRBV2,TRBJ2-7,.,CASSEEQGVYYEQYF,TGTGCCAGCAGTGAAGAACAGGGAGTGTACTACGAGCAGTACTTC
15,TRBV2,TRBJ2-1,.,CASRQRTGSYNEQFF,TGTGCCAGCAGACAAAGAACAGGGTCCTACAATGAGCAGTTCTTC
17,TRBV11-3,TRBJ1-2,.,CASSLENPRGDNYGYTF,TGTGCCAGCAGCTTAGAAAACCCCCGGGGGGACAACTATGGCTACACCTTC
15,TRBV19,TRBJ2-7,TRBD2,CASSTGLAGASEQYF,TGTGCCAGTAGTACCGGACTAGCGGGGGCGAGCGAGCAGTACTTC
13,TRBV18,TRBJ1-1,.,CVARVGRDTEAFF,TGTGTGGCCAGGGTAGGACGGGACACTGAAGCTTTCTTT
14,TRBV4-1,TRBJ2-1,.,CASSRTGEGNEQFF,TGCGCCAGCAGCAGGACGGGAGAGGGGAATGAGCAGTTCTTC
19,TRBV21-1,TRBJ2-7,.,CASSSTPTPITFGGMEQYF,TGTGCCAGCAGCAGTACCCCTACCCCTATTACCTTCGGGGGTATGGAGCAGTACTTC
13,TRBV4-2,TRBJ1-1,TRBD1,CASSLQGAPEAFF,TGTGCCAGCAGCCTACAGGGGGCACCTGAAGCTTTCTTT
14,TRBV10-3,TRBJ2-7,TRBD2,CAISSSGSQYEQYF,TGTGCCATCAGCTCTAGCGGGAGTCAGTACGAGCAGTACTTC
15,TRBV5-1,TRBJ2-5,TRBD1,CASSRGQGVGETQYF,TGCGCCAGCAGCCGCGGACAGGGGGTAGGCGAGACCCAGTACTTC
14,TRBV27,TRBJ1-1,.,CASSLALDFTEAFF,TGTGCCAGCAGTTTAGCTCTTGACTTTACTGAAGCTTTCTTT
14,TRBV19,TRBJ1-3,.,CASSQRGTGNTIYF,TGTGCCAGTAGTCAAAGAGGGACTGGAAACACCATATATTTT
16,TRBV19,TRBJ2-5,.,CASSFTGTRARETQYF,TGTGCCAGTAGTTTTACTGGGACAAGGGCGCGAGAGACCCAGTACTTC
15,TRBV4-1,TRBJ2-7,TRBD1,CASSQRTGSSYEQYF,TGCGCCAGCAGCCAAAGGACAGGGTCTTCCTACGAGCAGTACTTC
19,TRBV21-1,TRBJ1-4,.,CASSKWVRGPPATNEKLFF,TGTGCCAGCAGCAAATGGGTCAGGGGGCCCCCCGCAACTAATGAAAAACTGTTTTTT
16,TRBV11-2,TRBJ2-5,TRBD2,CASSLVSGTSWETQYF,TGTGCCAGCAGCTTAGTGTCCGGGACTAGCTGGGAGACCCAGTACTTC
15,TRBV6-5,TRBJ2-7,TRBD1,CASSYSDRGPYEQYF,TGTGCCAGCAGTTATTCGGACAGGGGTCCCTACGAGCAGTACTTC
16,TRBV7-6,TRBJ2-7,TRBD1,CASSLGRGQGAYEQYF,TGTGCCAGCAGCTTAGGAAGAGGACAGGGTGCCTACGAGCAGTACTTC
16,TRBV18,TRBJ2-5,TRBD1,CASSLRTGGFGETQYF,TGTGCCAGCTCGCTTAGGACAGGGGGATTTGGAGAGACCCAGTACTTC
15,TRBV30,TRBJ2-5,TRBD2,CAWSSGGRLGETQYF,TGTGCCTGGAGTTCTGGCGGGAGGCTCGGGGAGACCCAGTACTTC
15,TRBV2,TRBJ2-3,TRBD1,CASSEPGGVADTQYF,TGTGCCAGCAGTGAACCAGGGGGCGTCGCAGATACGCAGTATTTT
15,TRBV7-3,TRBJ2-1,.,CASSLTRGTYNEQFF,TGTGCCAGCAGCTTAACCCGGGGAACCTACAATGAGCAGTTCTTC
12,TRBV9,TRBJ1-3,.,CASSVFEGAIYF,TGTGCCAGCAGCGTTTTTGAGGGCGCCATATATTTT
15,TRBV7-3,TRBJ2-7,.,CASSLLGGRVYEQYF,TGTGCCAGCAGCTTATTGGGAGGCAGGGTCTACGAGCAGTACTTC
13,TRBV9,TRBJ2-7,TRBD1,CASSPQGAYEQYF,TGTGCCAGCAGCCCTCAGGGGGCGTACGAGCAGTACTTC
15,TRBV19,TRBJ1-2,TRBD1,CASSRGTANSYGYTF,TGTGCCAGTAGTAGGGGGACAGCGAACTCCTATGGCTACACCTTC
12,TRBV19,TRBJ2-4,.,CASAGKGNIQYF,TGTGCCAGTGCAGGGAAGGGTAACATTCAGTACTTC
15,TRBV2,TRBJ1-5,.,CASSVGVGKNQPQHF,TGTGCCAGCAGTGTCGGGGTGGGGAAGAATCAGCCCCAGCATTTT
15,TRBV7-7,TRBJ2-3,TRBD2,CASSLDGTSEDTQYF,TGTGCCAGCAGCTTAGATGGGACTAGCGAAGATACGCAGTATTTT
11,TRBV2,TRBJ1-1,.,CATQGSTEAFF,TGTGCCACACAGGGATCCACTGAAGCTTTCTTT
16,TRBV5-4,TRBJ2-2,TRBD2,CASSLELAAPTGELFF,TGTGCCAGCAGCTTGGAACTAGCGGCCCCCACCGGGGAGCTGTTTTTT
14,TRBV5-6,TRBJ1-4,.,CASSLQAGVEKLFF,TGTGCCAGCAGCCTACAGGCGGGAGTGGAAAAACTGTTTTTT
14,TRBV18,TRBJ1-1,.,CASSPLQIFTEAFF,TGTGCCAGCTCTCCTCTCCAGATCTTCACTGAAGCTTTCTTT
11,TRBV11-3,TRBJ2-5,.,CASSFKETQYF,TGTGCCAGCAGCTTTAAAGAGACCCAGTACTTC
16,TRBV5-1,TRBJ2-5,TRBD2,CASSSASLAGWETQYF,TGCGCCAGCAGCTCGGCTTCACTAGCGGGGTGGGAGACCCAGTACTTC
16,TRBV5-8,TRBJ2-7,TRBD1,CASSSSPRTGAYEQYF,TGTGCCAGCAGCTCCTCTCCAAGGACAGGGGCCTACGAGCAGTACTTC
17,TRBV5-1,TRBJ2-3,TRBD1,CASSFAGQGKEADTQYF,TGCGCCAGCAGCTTTGCGGGACAGGGGAAGGAGGCAGATACGCAGTATTTT
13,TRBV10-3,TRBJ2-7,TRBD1,CAIRGQGSYEQYF,TGTGCCATCAGGGGACAGGGCTCCTACGAGCAGTACTTC
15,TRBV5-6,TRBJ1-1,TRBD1,CASSLPGTVNTEAFF,TGTGCCAGCAGCCTGCCGGGGACAGTGAACACTGAAGCTTTCTTT
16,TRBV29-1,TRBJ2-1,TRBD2,CSVEKGLAASYNEQFF,TGCAGCGTTGAAAAGGGACTAGCGGCTTCCTACAATGAGCAGTTCTTC
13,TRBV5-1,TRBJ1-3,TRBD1,CASSIDRANTIYF,TGCGCCAGCAGCATCGACAGGGCGAATACCATATATTTT
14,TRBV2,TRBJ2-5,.,CASSDPTWAETQYF,TGTGCCAGCAGTGACCCTACGTGGGCGGAGACCCAGTACTTC
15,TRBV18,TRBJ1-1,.,CASSPTGFSNTEAFF,TGTGCCAGCTCACCAACGGGGTTCTCGAACACTGAAGCTTTCTTT
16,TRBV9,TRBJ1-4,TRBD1,CASSLRGRKGVEKLFF,TGTGCCAGCAGCCTCAGGGGGCGGAAGGGAGTGGAAAAACTGTTTTTT
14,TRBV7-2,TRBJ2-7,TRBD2,CASSFYGRGYEQYF,TGTGCCAGCAGCTTTTACGGGAGGGGTTACGAGCAGTACTTC
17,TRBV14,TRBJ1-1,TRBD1,CASSQVLSGGRNTEAFF,TGTGCCAGCAGCCAAGTACTTTCAGGGGGCAGGAACACTGAAGCTTTCTTT
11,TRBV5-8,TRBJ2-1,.,CASSLFGEQFF,TGTGCCAGCAGCTTGTTCGGTGAGCAGTTCTTC
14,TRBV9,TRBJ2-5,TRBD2,CASSALLAGDTQYF,TGTGCCAGCAGCGCCCTACTTGCGGGAGATACCCAGTACTTC